This T cell receptor (beta chain) was sequenced during a study of control samples from healthy donors and cancer patients. Assay used: immunoSEQ multiplex PCR; TCRdb lists only in-frame clones, some missing. The sample holds approximately 90,000 clones, about 87% seen once. The sequence was obtained from a woman in her 70s in good health. The sequenced material came from blood.

For the CDR3, the DNA is TGTGCCAGCTCACCACTGTCTCTTGCGGGGCAGGGCTACGAGCAGTACTTC. The encoded protein is CASSPLSLAGQGYEQYF. The rearrangement uses TRBV18 and TRBJ2-7; weak D call: TRBD2 (6 bases). The germline V and J ends were trimmed by 1 base and 3 bases, with 19 bases remaining between them. CDR1 and CDR2 from the germline V gene are KGHSH and LQKENI. The CDR3 loop spans 17 amino acids.